Given below is one T cell receptor (beta chain) in context. Study processing details: Estimation of nucleated cell counts relied on the amplification of reference gene primers. Data came from immunoSEQ multiplex PCR; TCRdb stores just in-frame clones and leaves some out. The V and J calls and clone size come from that table; D and trimming were worked out from the DNA. The table has about 200,000 clones, 87% seen once. The CDR3 is 15 residues long. The V gene lost 2 bases and the J gene lost 5 bases, with 16 bases spanning the gap. CDR1 SGHNT and CDR2 YYREEE come from the germline V gene (reference sequence). Recovered status in Cohort 3 required two negative PCRs, clearance, or symptom resolution. The sample is drawn from a study of blood T cell repertoires in COVID-19. Across the whole study: The United States, Italy and Spain provided the acute and convalescent COVID-19 samples. The analysed material was cDNA or gDNA that came from T cells, B-cell-depleted T cells, or PBMCs.

The source material was PBMCs or T cells enriched from blood (not recorded which). V is TRBV5-4 and J is TRBJ2-5, with D possibly matching TRBD1 (6 bases). The source of this sequence is a woman younger than 45 who had recovered from COVID-19. CDR3 sequence reads: CASSLSGVFGETQYF. In DNA form, the CDR3 reads TGTGCCAGCAGCTTATCAGGGGTTTTTGGGGAGACCCAGTACTTC. Looking up the rest from reference TRBV5-4 and TRBJ2-5 gives the full variable domain: ETGVTQSPTHLIKTRGQQVTLRCSSQSGHNTVSWYQQALGQGPQFIFQYYREEENGRGNFPPRFSGLQFPNYSSELNVNALELDDSALYLCASSLSGVFGETQYFGPGTRLLVL.